This record concerns one TCR beta chain sequence. The sample originates from a study of blood T cell repertoires in COVID-19. The overall study: Sites across the United States, Italy and Spain contributed samples from acute and convalescent COVID-19.

Germline V gene sequence: CDR1 MDHEN, CDR2 SYDVKM. The CDR3 totals 13 residues. Trimming removed 3 bases at V and 5 bases at J, with 10 bases between. TCRdb's table, derived via immunoSEQ multiplex PCR, lists solely in-frame clones and lacks some. In the table there are around 16,000 clones, 82% of which are singletons. The chain uses TRBV28 and TRBJ2-5; a possible D gene is TRBD2 (5 bases). What was sequenced was peripheral blood. The origin of this receptor is an elderly man with active or convalescent COVID-19. The CDR3 region has the DNA TGTGCCAGCAGTTTGATTAGCGACGAGACCCAGTACTTC. Translated, it gives CASSLISDETQYF.